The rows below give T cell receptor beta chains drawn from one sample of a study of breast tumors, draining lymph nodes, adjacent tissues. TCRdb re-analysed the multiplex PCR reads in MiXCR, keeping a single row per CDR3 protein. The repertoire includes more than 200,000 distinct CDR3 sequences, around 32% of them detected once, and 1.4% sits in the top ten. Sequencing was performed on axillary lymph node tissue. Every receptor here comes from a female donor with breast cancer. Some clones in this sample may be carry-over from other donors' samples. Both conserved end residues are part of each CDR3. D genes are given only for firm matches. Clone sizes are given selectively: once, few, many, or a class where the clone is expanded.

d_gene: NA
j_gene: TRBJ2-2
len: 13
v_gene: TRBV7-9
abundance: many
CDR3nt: TGTGCCAGCAGTTTTCAGGGCCCCGGGGAGCTGTTTTTT
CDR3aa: CASSFQGPGELFF

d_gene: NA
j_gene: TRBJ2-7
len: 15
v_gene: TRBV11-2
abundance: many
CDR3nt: TGTGCCAGCAGCTTAGGGTTTTGGAGAAGTTACGAGCAGTACTTC
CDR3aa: CASSLGFWRSYEQYF

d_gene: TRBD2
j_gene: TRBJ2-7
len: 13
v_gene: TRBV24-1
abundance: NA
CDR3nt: TGTGCCACCAGGGGGGGACTAGCGGGAGAGCAGTACTTC
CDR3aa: CATRGGLAGEQYF

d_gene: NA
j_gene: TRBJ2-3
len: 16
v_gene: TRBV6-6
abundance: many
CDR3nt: TGTGCCAGCAGGCCTCCTGCGTGGAGGAGGACAGATACGCAGTATTTT
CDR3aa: CASRPPAWRRTDTQYF

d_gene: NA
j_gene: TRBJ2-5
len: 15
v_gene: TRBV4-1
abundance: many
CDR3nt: TGCGCCAGCAGCCAAGATAGGGGCTTCCAAGAGACCCAGTACTTC
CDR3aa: CASSQDRGFQETQYF

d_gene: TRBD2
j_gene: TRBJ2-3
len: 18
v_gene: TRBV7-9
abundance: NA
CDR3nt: TGTGCCAACAGCTTAGCCCTCGGGACTAGAACTAGCACAGATACGCAGTATTTT
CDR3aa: CANSLALGTRTSTDTQYF

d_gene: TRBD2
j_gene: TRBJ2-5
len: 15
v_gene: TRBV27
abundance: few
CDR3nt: TGTGCCAGCAGTATACTGGGACTAGGAAGGGAGACCCAGTACTTC
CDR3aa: CASSILGLGRETQYF

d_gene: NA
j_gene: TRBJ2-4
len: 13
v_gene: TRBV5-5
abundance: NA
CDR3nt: TGTGCCAGCAGCGCGGACTGGAGGGACATTCAGTACTTC
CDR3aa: CASSADWRDIQYF

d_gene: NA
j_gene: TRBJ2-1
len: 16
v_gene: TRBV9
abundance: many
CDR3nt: TGTGCCAACAGCGTAGTGCAGGGTGGGCGCTTCGATGAGCAGTTCTTC
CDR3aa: CANSVVQGGRFDEQFF

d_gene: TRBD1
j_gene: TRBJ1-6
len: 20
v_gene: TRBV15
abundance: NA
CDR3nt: TGTGCCACCAGCAGAAGAAGGGACAGGGTTGAAAGCTCCTATAATTCACCCCTCCACTTT
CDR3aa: CATSRRRDRVESSYNSPLHF

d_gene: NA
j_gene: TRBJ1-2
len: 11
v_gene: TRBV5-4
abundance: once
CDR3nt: TGTGCCAGCAGCTTGCCGCAGGGCTACACCTTC
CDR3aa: CASSLPQGYTF

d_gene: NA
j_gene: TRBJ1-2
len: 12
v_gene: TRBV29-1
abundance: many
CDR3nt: TGCAGCGTTGACGTGGGTAAGGGTGGCTACACCTTC
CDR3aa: CSVDVGKGGYTF

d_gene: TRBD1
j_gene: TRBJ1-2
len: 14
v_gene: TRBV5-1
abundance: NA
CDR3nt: TGCGCCAGCAGCTTGGGCAGGGGGCAGGAAGGCTACACCTTC
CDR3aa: CASSLGRGQEGYTF

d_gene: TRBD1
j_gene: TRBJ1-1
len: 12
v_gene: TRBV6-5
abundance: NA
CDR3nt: TGTGCCAGCAGAAACCCGGGACAGAAGGCTTTCTTT
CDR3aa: CASRNPGQKAFF

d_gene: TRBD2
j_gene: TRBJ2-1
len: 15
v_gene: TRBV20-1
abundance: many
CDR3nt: TGCAGTACACCGGGGATAGGACTAGCGCTCGGTGAGCAGTTCTTC
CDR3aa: CSTPGIGLALGEQFF

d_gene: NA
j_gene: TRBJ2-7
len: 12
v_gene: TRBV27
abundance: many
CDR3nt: TGTGCCACCCCGGGGCCCTCCTACGAGCAGTACTTC
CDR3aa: CATPGPSYEQYF

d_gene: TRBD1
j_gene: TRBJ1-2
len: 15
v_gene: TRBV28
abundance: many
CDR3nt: TGTGCCAGCAGTGAAGGGACAGGGAGGAACTATGGCTACACCTTC
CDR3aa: CASSEGTGRNYGYTF